A selection of T cell receptor beta chains follows, all from one sample in a study of CD8 T cells in ankylosing spondylitis. TCRdb passed the 5' RACE reads through MiXCR, listing each CDR3 protein once. The repertoire has 500,000 or so distinct CDR3 sequences, about 5.2% of them found once; the top ten carry roughly 3.5%. Sample: blood, either unsorted or a sorted T cell fraction (not recorded which). The receptor set was obtained from a male donor with ankylosing spondylitis. Each CDR3 is given without its conserved first and last residue.

J gene | CDR3 length | V gene | CDR3 protein
TRBJ2-1 | 10 | TRBV12-3/TRBV12-4 | ASSHRVHEQF
TRBJ2-5 | 9 | TRBV29-1 | SSTGFETQY
TRBJ1-2 | 10 | TRBV29-1 | SVETGHVGYT
TRBJ2-7 | 14 | TRBV11-1 | ASSPFSGALGYEQY
TRBJ1-5 | 13 | TRBV4-1 | ASSQDDRTDQPQH
TRBJ2-4 | 11 | TRBV20-1 | SAPWDRGNIQY
TRBJ1-1 | 13 | TRBV28 | ASSLTGRMNTEAF
TRBJ2-5 | 13 | TRBV5-1 | ASSPSPTLKETQY
TRBJ2-5 | 13 | TRBV7-6 | ASSLDWARRETQY
TRBJ2-1 | 13 | TRBV7-3 | ASSLAPTSYNEQF
TRBJ1-5 | 16 | TRBV6-1 | ASSEWVSGLYSNQPQH
TRBJ2-3 | 13 | TRBV6-5 | ASSYGTGDTDTQY
TRBJ2-1 | 11 | TRBV29-1 | SPWTSGRDEQF
TRBJ2-2 | 13 | TRBV20-1 | SARPGGLGTGELF
TRBJ1-1 | 14 | TRBV28 | ASSFGLRRLNTEAF
TRBJ2-3 | 12 | TRBV12-3/TRBV12-4 | ASSVFLATDTQY
TRBJ2-1 | 14 | TRBV20-1 | SASFEAAGGYNEQF
TRBJ2-1 | 14 | TRBV6-2/TRBV6-3 | ASSSLSGRAVDEQF
TRBJ2-1 | 12 | TRBV20-1 | SASASRTYNEQF
TRBJ2-3 | 15 | TRBV7-2 | ASSPFEVAGGADTQY
TRBJ1-4 | 10 | TRBV7-9 | ASSLALGVKT
TRBJ2-3 | 12 | TRBV29-1 | SAGGGGRIDTQY
TRBJ1-6 | 15 | TRBV5-1 | ASSLEAATRKGSPLH
TRBJ1-5 | 16 | TRBV5-1 | ASSFLPAGTVSNQPQH
TRBJ2-5 | 12 | TRBV7-2 | ASSLDVRRETQY
TRBJ1-2 | 11 | TRBV27 | ASSVPRGDGYT
TRBJ2-1 | 13 | TRBV7-6 | ASSHLADTKNEQF
TRBJ1-2 | 13 | TRBV5-5 | ASSSWQGPNYGYT
TRBJ1-2 | 14 | TRBV4-3 | ASSFTKNIAFYGYT
TRBJ2-3 | 14 | TRBV28 | ATSPAADNSGDTQY
TRBJ2-1 | 14 | TRBV6-1 | ASRPLSGGALNEQF
TRBJ2-7 | 12 | TRBV7-9 | ASSLDRDSREQY
TRBJ2-2 | 13 | TRBV10-2 | ASRLAGVGTGELF
TRBJ1-3 | 13 | TRBV28 | ASSLGPGAGNTIY
TRBJ1-1 | 12 | TRBV28 | ASSFGGWGTEAF
TRBJ2-5 | 13 | TRBV11-3 | ASSSGTSVQETQY
TRBJ2-1 | 10 | TRBV5-1 | ASSLGLAPIR
TRBJ2-2 | 10 | TRBV12-3/TRBV12-4 | ASSPAAGELF
TRBJ2-1 | 14 | TRBV6-5 | ASSYAGVLSYNEQF
TRBJ2-7 | 9 | TRBV2 | ASGQGYEQY